This entry describes one T cell receptor (beta chain). CDR1 ENHRY and CDR2 SYGVKD come from the germline V gene. The ends lost 6 bases at V and 2 bases at J; junction bases unmatched: 7. The length of the CDR3 is 15 residues. Authors' methods: How many nucleated cells were present was estimated from reference gene primer amplification. Sequenced by immunoSEQ multiplex PCR; TCRdb stores in-frame clones only, minus some. D and trimming come from the DNA, and the V and J calls and clone size come from that table. This sample has about 130,000 clones, with approximately 90% found just once. The record originates from a study of blood T cell repertoires in COVID-19. Study summary: The samples span acute and convalescent COVID-19 from the United States, Italy and Spain.

V gene TRBV10-3 combines with J gene TRBJ2-7, with 10 bases identical to TRBD2. Sequencing was done on a sample of peripheral blood. This TCR was sampled from a woman older than 75 with acute or convalescent COVID-19. CDR3: CAIRILAGKTYEQYF. In DNA, the CDR3 is TGTGCCATCAGGATACTAGCGGGGAAGACCTACGAGCAGTACTTC.